Presented here are 23 T cell receptor beta chains from one specimen sequenced in a study of CD8 T cells in ankylosing spondylitis. TCRdb recomputed calls from the 5' RACE reads with MiXCR, one row per CDR3 protein. Altogether approximately 260,000 distinct CDR3 sequences are present, 7.5% to 9% being singletons, with the ten largest covering approximately 6.2%. Specimen: blood, either unsorted or a sorted T cell fraction (not recorded which). These receptors were obtained from a male donor with ankylosing spondylitis or in good health (not recorded which).

This chain joins TRBV6-1 and TRBJ2-7; a weak D match, TRBD2 (6 bases). The length of the CDR3 is 15 residues. Germline CDR1 MNHNS, CDR2 SASEGT. V dropped 1 base and J dropped 0 bases, with 10 bases sitting between them. The CDR3 is CASSEVEGTSYEQYF. As DNA, the CDR3 is TGTGCCAGCAGTGAAGTGGAGGGTACCTCCTACGAGCAGTACTTC.

This clonotype was recorded many times. The genes are TRBV2 and TRBJ1-3, with D unresolved. The germline CDR1 and CDR2 sequences are SNHLY and FYNNEI. The CDR3 has 14 amino acids. Trimming stripped 6 bases from V and 0 bases from J, with 9 bases between. The CDR3, as DNA: TGTGCCAGCAGACTGGATTACTCTGGAAACACCATATATTTT. This encodes CASRLDYSGNTIYF.

This clonotype has ten or more counts. This chain uses TRBV9 with TRBJ2-2; 10 bases line up with TRBD2. CDR1 is SGDLS, CDR2 YYNGEE, per germline. V lost 2 bases, J lost 2 bases, and 3 bases stayed unmatched. The CDR3 is 16 amino acids. CDR3 bases: TGTGCCAGCAGCGTCTGGACTAGCGGTAACACCGGGGAGCTGTTTTTT. Translation: CASSVWTSGNTGELFF.

This clonotype was recorded many times. In nucleotides, the CDR3 is TGCGCCAGCAGCCCGGGACAGGGTGAAAACATTCAGTACTTC. This gives the protein CASSPGQGENIQYF. The V call is TRBV5-1, the J call TRBJ2-4; 9 bases are a match to TRBD1. CDR3 length: 14 amino acids. With V trimmed by 4 bases and J by 5 bases, 4 bases remained unmatched. Germline V lookup: CDR1 SGHRS, CDR2 YFSETQ.

The sample holds many counts of this clonotype. The V and J genes are TRBV5-1 and TRBJ2-1, with 10 nucleotides matching TRBD1. The CDR3 length is 15 residues. CDR1 and CDR2 from the germline V gene are SGHRS and YFSETQ. The V segment lost 4 bases and the J segment 6 bases; nucleotides outside the gene matches: 7. In DNA, the CDR3 is TGCGCCAGCAGCAGTACCCGGGACAGGGGCAATGAGCAGTTCTTC. Protein product: CASSSTRDRGNEQFF.

The chain is built from TRBV30 and TRBJ2-3; 9 bases are shared with TRBD1. CDR1 is GTSNPN, CDR2 SVGIG, per germline (reference sequence). The V segment lost 1 base and the J segment 2 bases; nucleotides outside the gene matches: 4. The CDR3 consists of 15 residues. The CDR3 spells CAWSAGQGITDTQYF. Here the CDR3 DNA reads TGTGCCTGGAGTGCCGGACAGGGGATCACAGATACGCAGTATTTT.

This clonotype was counted ten times or more. The junction departs from germline at one end; a sequencing error may be responsible. The genes are TRBV7-7 and TRBJ1-1; D not certain. The CDR3 sequence is 13 residues long. The germline V gene encodes CDR1 SSHAT and CDR2 FNYEAQ (reference sequence). CDR3 sequence (DNA): TGTGCTAGCAGCTTAGAGAGGAACACTGAAGCTTTCTTT. Protein sequence: CASSLERNTEAFF.

The chain couples TRBV29-1 to TRBJ2-7; unclear D gene. This CDR3 has 13 amino acids. Germline loops: CDR1 SQVTM, CDR2 ANQGSEA. Between the trimmed V and J ends, which lost 3 bases and 0 bases, there was a span of 9 bases. The DNA for the CDR3 is TGCAGCGTTGAGTCCCCTGTCTCCTACGAGCAGTACTTC. Its protein product is CSVESPVSYEQYF.

V usage is TRBV7-8 and J usage is TRBJ2-4, with D possibly TRBD2 on 6 matching bases. V lost 6 bases, J lost 0 bases, and 18 bases lay in between. Germline CDR1 and CDR2: SGHVS and FQNEAQ. The CDR3 length is 17 residues. CDR3 coding DNA: TGTGCCAGCAGGTGGAGGGGCCCGGTGGTAGCCAAAAACATTCAGTACTTC. Its protein is CASRWRGPVVAKNIQYF. Looking up the rest from reference TRBV7-8 and TRBJ2-4 gives the full variable domain: GAGVSQSPRYKVAKRGQDVALRCDPISGHVSLFWYQQALGQGPEFLTYFQNEAQLDKSGLPSDRFFAERPEGSVSTLKIQRTQQEDSAVYLCASRWRGPVVAKNIQYFGAGTRLSVL.

This clonotype was picked up a small number of times. The chain combines TRBV29-1 with TRBJ1-2, with no clear D. Germline assignment: CDR1 SQVTM and CDR2 ANQGSEA. There are 13 residues in the CDR3. The CDR3 nucleotides are TGCGCGGGCTTAGGAGGGACTAACTATGGCTACACCTTC. It codes for CAGLGGTNYGYTF.

This clonotype was counted at least ten times. The J gene is TRBJ2-7, the V gene TRBV20-1, with D perhaps matching TRBD1 (6 bases). Germline assignment: CDR1 DFQATT and CDR2 SNEGSKA (reference sequence). Trimming left V 4 bases short and J 6 bases short, with 19 bases between. The CDR3 spans 14 residues. The CDR3, as DNA: TGCAGTGCTAAGAAGGGGGAATCATTCGGCGAGCAGTACTTC. It yields the protein CSAKKGESFGEQYF.

In its sample, this clonotype was seen many times. The chain joins TRBV5-1 to TRBJ2-2; 9 bases line up with TRBD1. From germline, CDR1 is SGHRS and CDR2 YFSETQ. V gave up 0 bases and J gave up 1 base; unmatched junction bases: 4. This CDR3 spans 17 amino acids. CDR3 amino acids: CASSLGRDRVNTGELFF. CDR3 nucleotide sequence: TGCGCCAGCAGCTTGGGTCGGGACAGGGTGAACACCGGGGAGCTGTTTTTT.

In this sample, this clonotype turned up many times. The genes are TRBV6-2 or TRBV6-3 and TRBJ2-1; 8 bases fit TRBD2. V gave up 0 bases and J gave up 7 bases; unmatched junction bases: 8. There are 16 residues in the CDR3. Germline V CDR1 and CDR2: MNHEY, SVGEGT. CDR3 bases: TGTGCCAGCAGTTACTCCTCGGGGGGGCTTAGGAATGAGCAGTTCTTC. Its protein is CASSYSSGGLRNEQFF.

This clonotype was counted many times. The chain uses TRBV7-6 and TRBJ2-2; D unresolved. V was shortened by 6 bases and J by 9 bases, with 11 bases between the two germline ends. From germline, CDR1 is SGHVS and CDR2 FNYEAQ. The CDR3 is 12 amino acids. CDR3 DNA sequence: TGTGCCAGCAGTAGAAAAGCTAGGGAGCTGTTTTTT. This codes for CASSRKARELFF.

This clonotype was observed at least ten times. The V call is TRBV27, the J call TRBJ1-5; D is unresolved. V lost 5 bases and J lost 4, with 9 bases in between. This CDR3 is 13 amino acids long. CDR1 is MNHEY, CDR2 SMNVEV, per germline (reference sequence). CDR3 region: CASSIETNQPQHF. The CDR3 region has the DNA TGTGCCAGCAGTATAGAGACGAATCAGCCCCAGCATTTT.

This clonotype was counted at least ten times. The rearrangement links TRBV5-6 to TRBJ2-1; D uncertain. The CDR3 is 14 amino acids. Germline lookup yields CDR1 SGHDT and CDR2 YYEEEE. Trimming cost V 5 bases and J 6 bases, with 15 bases left between them. In DNA, the CDR3 is TGTGCCAGCAGTTCTGTAATCGAACCCAATGAGCAGTTCTTC. Translating it yields CASSSVIEPNEQFF.

This clonotype was counted at least ten times. The V gene is TRBV5-1, the J gene TRBJ2-3; D is ambiguous. Germline V gene lookup returns CDR1 SGHRS and CDR2 YFSETQ. The CDR3 loop spans 14 amino acids. The V end was cut by 4 bases, the J end by 2 bases, with 11 bases between. The CDR3 region has the DNA TGCGCCAGCAGCCAACCGTGGGACACAGATACGCAGTATTTT. Its translation is CASSQPWDTDTQYF.

This clonotype was observed at least ten times. This sequence joins TRBV6-1 and TRBJ2-1; the match to TRBD2 covers 8 bases. The CDR3 extends over 16 amino acids. Germline trimming cut 1 base from V and 4 bases from J; bases unmatched to any gene: 6. Germline loops: CDR1 MNHNS, CDR2 SASEGT. The CDR3 sequence is CASSEVRAGVYNEQFF. The DNA of the CDR3 is TGTGCCAGCAGTGAAGTGAGAGCGGGAGTTTACAATGAGCAGTTCTTC.

This clonotype has at least ten counts. The rearrangement joins TRBV29-1 to TRBJ2-1, with no clear D. The germline V gene has CDR1 SQVTM and CDR2 ANQGSEA. This CDR3 comprises 11 residues. V shed 4 bases and J shed 3 bases, with 4 bases lying between them. The CDR3 region has the DNA TGCAGCGTTGTGCGCTACAATGAGCAGTTCTTC. This sequence encodes CSVVRYNEQFF.

This clonotype was recorded at least ten times. The chain links TRBV12-3 or TRBV12-4 to TRBJ2-7, with D maybe TRBD2 (6 bases). V was shortened by 8 bases and J by 0 bases, with 14 bases between the two germline ends. The CDR3 spans 14 residues. The CDR3 sequence is CASGPRGYSYEQYF. The DNA of the CDR3 is TGTGCCAGCGGACCCCGGGGGTACTCCTACGAGCAGTACTTC.

In its sample, this clonotype was seen many times. The J gene is TRBJ2-3, the V gene TRBV28, with D uncertain. V was pared by 6 bases and J by 6 bases, with 13 bases between. The germline V gene has CDR1 MDHEN and CDR2 SYDVKM. The CDR3 sequence is 13 residues long. The CDR3 DNA sequence: TGTGCCAGCAGGTGGCACCTAGGGGATACGCAGTATTTT. It specifies CASRWHLGDTQYF.

The chain couples TRBV24-1 to TRBJ2-7; D tentatively reads TRBD1 or TRBD2 (5 bases each). V gave up 2 bases and J gave up 5 bases, with 15 bases separating them. The CDR3 runs 15 residues. Looked up from germline, CDR1 is KGHDR and CDR2 is SFDVKD. DNA for the CDR3: TGTGCCACCAGTGATTGGCAGGGACCGAAACACGAGCAGTACTTC. Encoded protein: CATSDWQGPKHEQYF.

This clonotype was observed at least ten times. This sequence joins TRBV5-4 and TRBJ1-2; possibly TRBD1 for D (6 bases). With 4 bases removed from V and 6 bases from J, the gap between germline ends came to 10 bases. Germline CDR1 SGHNT, CDR2 YYREEE (reference sequence). The CDR3 loop spans 12 amino acids. CDR3 residues: CASSPGTHGYTF. CDR3 bases: TGTGCCAGCAGCCCCGGGACACATGGCTACACCTTC.